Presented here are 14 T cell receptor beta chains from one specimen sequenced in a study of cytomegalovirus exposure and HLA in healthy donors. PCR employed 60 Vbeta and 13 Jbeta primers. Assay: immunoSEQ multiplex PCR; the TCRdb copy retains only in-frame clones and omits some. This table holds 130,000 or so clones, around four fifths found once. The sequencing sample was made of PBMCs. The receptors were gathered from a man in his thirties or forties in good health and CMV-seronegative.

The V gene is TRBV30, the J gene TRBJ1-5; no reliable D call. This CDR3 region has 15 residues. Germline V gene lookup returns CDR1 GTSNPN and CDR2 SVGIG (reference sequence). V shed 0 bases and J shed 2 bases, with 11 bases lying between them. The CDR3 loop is CAWSVSGQGNQPQHF. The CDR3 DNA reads TGTGCCTGGAGTGTATCTGGGCAGGGCAATCAGCCCCAGCATTTT.

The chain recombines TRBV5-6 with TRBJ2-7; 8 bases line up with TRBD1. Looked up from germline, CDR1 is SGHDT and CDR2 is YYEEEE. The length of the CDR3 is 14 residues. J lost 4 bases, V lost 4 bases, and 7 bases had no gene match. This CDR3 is CASSLGTGGYEQYF. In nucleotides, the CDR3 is TGTGCCAGCAGCCTGGGGACAGGAGGTTACGAGCAGTACTTC.

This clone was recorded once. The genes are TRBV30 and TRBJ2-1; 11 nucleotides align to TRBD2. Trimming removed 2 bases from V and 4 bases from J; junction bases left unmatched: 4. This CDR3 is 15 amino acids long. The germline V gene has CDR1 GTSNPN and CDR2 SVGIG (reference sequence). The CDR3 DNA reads TGTGCCTGGAGTAGACTAGCGGGGACTTACAATGAGCAGTTCTTC. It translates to CAWSRLAGTYNEQFF.

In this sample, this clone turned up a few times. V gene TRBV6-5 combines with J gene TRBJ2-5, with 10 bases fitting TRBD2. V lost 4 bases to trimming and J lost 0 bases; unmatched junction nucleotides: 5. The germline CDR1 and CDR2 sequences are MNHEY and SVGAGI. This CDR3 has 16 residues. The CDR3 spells CASSSSGGWYQETQYF. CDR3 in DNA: TGTGCCAGCAGTTCTAGCGGGGGTTGGTACCAAGAGACCCAGTACTTC.

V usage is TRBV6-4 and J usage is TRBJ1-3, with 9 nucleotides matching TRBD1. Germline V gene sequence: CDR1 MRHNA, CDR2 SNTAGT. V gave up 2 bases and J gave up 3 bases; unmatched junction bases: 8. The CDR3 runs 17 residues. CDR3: CASSDRDRDWGGNTIYF. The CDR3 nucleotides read TGTGCCAGCAGTGACCGGGACAGGGACTGGGGTGGAAACACCATATATTTT.

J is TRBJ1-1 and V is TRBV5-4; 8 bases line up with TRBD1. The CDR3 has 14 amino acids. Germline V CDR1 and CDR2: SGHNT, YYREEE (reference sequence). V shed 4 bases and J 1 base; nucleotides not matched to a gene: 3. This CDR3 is CASSPGGWNTEAFF. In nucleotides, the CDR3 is TGTGCCAGCAGCCCAGGGGGCTGGAACACTGAAGCTTTCTTT. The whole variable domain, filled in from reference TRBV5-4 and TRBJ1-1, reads ETGVTQSPTHLIKTRGQQVTLRCSSQSGHNTVSWYQQALGQGPQFIFQYYREEENGRGNFPPRFSGLQFPNYSSELNVNALELDDSALYLCASSPGGWNTEAFFGQGTRLTVV.

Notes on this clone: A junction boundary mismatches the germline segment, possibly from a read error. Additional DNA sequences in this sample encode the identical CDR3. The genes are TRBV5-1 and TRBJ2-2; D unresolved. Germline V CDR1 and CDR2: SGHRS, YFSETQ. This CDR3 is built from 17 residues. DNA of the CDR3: TGCGCCAGCAGTTTGGTGGCGCGGATCTTTGGGACCGGGGAGCTGTTTTTT. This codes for CASSLVARIFGTGELFF.

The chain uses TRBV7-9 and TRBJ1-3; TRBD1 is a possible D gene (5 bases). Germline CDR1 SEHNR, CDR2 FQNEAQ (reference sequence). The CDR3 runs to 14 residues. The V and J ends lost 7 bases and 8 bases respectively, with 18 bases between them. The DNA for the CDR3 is TGTGCCAGCACTCCTCCGGGTTCGGGGGACACCATATATTTT. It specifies CASTPPGSGDTIYF.

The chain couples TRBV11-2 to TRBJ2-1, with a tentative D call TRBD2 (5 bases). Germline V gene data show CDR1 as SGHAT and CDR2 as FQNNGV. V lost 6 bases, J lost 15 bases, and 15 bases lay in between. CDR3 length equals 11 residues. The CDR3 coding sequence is TGTGCCAGCAGTTATTCGGGATCTTGGTTCTTC. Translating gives CASSYSGSWFF.

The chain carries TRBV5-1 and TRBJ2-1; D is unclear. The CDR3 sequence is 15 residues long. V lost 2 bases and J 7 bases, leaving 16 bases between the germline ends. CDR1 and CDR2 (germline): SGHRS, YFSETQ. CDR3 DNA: TGCGCCAGCAGCTTTCGAGGAGTGCCCGGGAATGAGCAGTTCTTC. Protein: CASSFRGVPGNEQFF.

CDR3 nucleotides: TGCGCCAGCAGCCGCTTCCCCCTGACAGGGACTTACGAGCAGTACTTC. Translation gives CASSRFPLTGTYEQYF. The genes are TRBV5-1 and TRBJ2-7, with D possibly being TRBD1 (7 bases). The V gene lost 4 bases and the J gene lost 4 bases, with 21 bases spanning the gap. This CDR3 contains 16 residues. Germline CDR1 and CDR2: SGHRS and YFSETQ.

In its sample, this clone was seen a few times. The chain's CDR3 is CATTASSTDTQYF. For the CDR3, the DNA is TGCGCCACCACAGCATCTAGCACAGATACGCAGTATTTT. The genes are TRBV5-1 and TRBJ2-3, with D unresolved. V shed 9 bases and J shed 0 bases, with 11 bases lying between them. The CDR3 consists of 13 residues. Per the germline V gene, CDR1 is SGHRS and CDR2 is YFSETQ.

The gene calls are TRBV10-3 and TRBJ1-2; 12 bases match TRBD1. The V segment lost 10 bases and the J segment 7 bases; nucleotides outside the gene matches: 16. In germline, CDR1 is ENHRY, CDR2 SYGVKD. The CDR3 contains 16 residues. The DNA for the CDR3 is TGTGCCACCGCTCCGGGACAGGGGGCTCTGAGCGGTGGCTACACCTTC. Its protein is CATAPGQGALSGGYTF.

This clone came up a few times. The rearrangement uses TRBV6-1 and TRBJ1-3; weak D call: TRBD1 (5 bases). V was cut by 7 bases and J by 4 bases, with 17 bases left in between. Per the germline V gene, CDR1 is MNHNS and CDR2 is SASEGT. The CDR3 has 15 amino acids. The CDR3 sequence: CASIHAGLAGNTIYF. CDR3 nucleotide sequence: TGTGCCAGCATCCATGCGGGACTGGCAGGAAACACCATATATTTT.